This passage covers 23 T cell receptor beta chains from one sample sequenced in a study of blood T cell repertoires in COVID-19. Here immunoSEQ multiplex PCR was the method, and the copy in TCRdb shows in-frame clones only, minus some. The data show about 140,000 clones, with 70% to 90% seen just once and 3% to 3.5% held by the top ten. The sequencing sample was made of PBMCs or T cells enriched from blood (not recorded which). The receptor set was obtained from a woman between 45 and 60 years old with acute COVID-19.

Notes on this clone: Other DNA sequences in the sample encode the same CDR3. CDR3 amino acids: CASSSLAVSSYEQYF. DNA for the CDR3: TGTGCCAGCAGCTCACTAGCGGTGAGCTCCTACGAGCAGTACTTC. V and J are TRBV7-8 and TRBJ2-7, with 8 bases matching TRBD2. In germline, CDR1 is SGHVS, CDR2 FQNEAQ. J lost 0 bases, V lost 4 bases, and 5 bases had no gene match. The CDR3 is 15 amino acids.

With regard to this clone: An end of the junction does not agree with germline; a read error may underlie this. The chain has TRBV30 and TRBJ2-5; tentatively, D is TRBD1 (6 bases). The CDR3 extends over 13 amino acids. Germline V gene data show CDR1 as GTSNPN and CDR2 as SVGIG (reference sequence). The CDR3 DNA follows: TGTGCCTGGAGTGTGTGGGGGCAAGCGACCCAGTACTTC. This sequence encodes CAWSVWGQATQYF. The full variable domain, its missing parts supplied by reference TRBV30 and TRBJ2-5, is SQTIHQWPATLVQPVGSPLSLECTVEGTSNPNLYWYRQAAGRGLQLLFYSVGIGQISSEVPQNLSASRPQDRQFILSSKKLLLSDSGFYLCAWSVWGQATQYFGPGTRLLVL.

The chain couples TRBV5-5 to TRBJ2-1; 7 nucleotides agree with TRBD2. Germline V gene lookup returns CDR1 SGHKS and CDR2 YYEKEE (reference sequence). The CDR3 is made up of 20 amino acids. V was pared by 0 bases and J by 0 bases, with 15 bases of the junction left unmatched. The CDR3 loop is CASSLVGTVTAGYSYNEQFF. The CDR3 DNA reads TGTGCCAGCAGCTTGGTTGGGACGGTCACAGCGGGATACTCCTACAATGAGCAGTTCTTC.

The V call is TRBV11-2, the J call TRBJ2-7; tentative D call: TRBD2 (5 bases). The V end lost 6 bases, the J end lost 0 bases, and 12 bases lay between the germline ends. The length of the CDR3 is 14 residues. Germline assignment: CDR1 SGHAT and CDR2 FQNNGV. The CDR3 DNA follows: TGTGCCAGCAGGGAGAGGGATACCTCCTACGAGCAGTACTTC. Protein: CASRERDTSYEQYF.

Only one count was recorded for this clone. This chain joins TRBV18 and TRBJ2-2; 7 nucleotides line up with TRBD1. The trim removed 8 bases at V and 3 bases at J, leaving 9 bases unmatched. This CDR3 has 15 amino acids. Germline V gene lookup returns CDR1 KGHSH and CDR2 LQKENI. CDR3 sequence reads: CASPRQGRDTGELFF. The CDR3 DNA follows: TGTGCCAGCCCAAGACAGGGACGGGACACCGGGGAGCTGTTTTTT.

A few counts support this clone. CDR3 region: CASSPEQKGLASDTQYF. CDR3 nucleotide sequence: TGTGCCAGCAGCCCGGAGCAAAAGGGACTAGCCTCAGATACGCAGTATTTT. The chain employs TRBV11-3 and TRBJ2-3; 9 bases fit TRBD2. Unmatched junction bases numbered 13, after V lost 5 bases and J lost 4 bases. This CDR3 is built from 17 residues. In germline, CDR1 is SGHNT, CDR2 YENEEA.

V and J are TRBV29-1 and TRBJ2-3; D uncertain. Germline V CDR1 and CDR2: SQVTM, ANQGSEA. V shed 3 bases and J shed 4 bases, with 14 bases lying between them. The CDR3 covers 14 residues. CDR3 bases: TGCAGCGTTGAGGCCGGGTTCAAGGCAGATACGCAGTATTTT. Amino acids: CSVEAGFKADTQYF.

The CDR3: CAWSVGTNLEQFF. The CDR3 region has the DNA TGTGCCTGGAGTGTCGGGACTAACCTTGAGCAGTTCTTC. V and J are TRBV30 and TRBJ2-1, with 7 positions matching TRBD2. The CDR3 runs to 13 residues. Germline V gives CDR1 GTSNPN, CDR2 SVGIG (reference sequence). The J segment lost 9 bases and the V segment lost 0 bases, leaving 5 bases of the junction unmatched.

This clone was seen a single time. The gene calls are TRBV5-6 and TRBJ2-2; D not certain. V lost 6 bases and J 0 bases, leaving 12 bases between the germline ends. The germline V gene has CDR1 SGHDT and CDR2 YYEEEE. The CDR3 spans 15 residues. The chain's CDR3 is CASTMAGANTGELFF. In DNA, the CDR3 is TGTGCCAGCACTATGGCCGGAGCGAACACCGGGGAGCTGTTTTTT.

The rearrangement uses TRBV6-6 and TRBJ2-1; 10 nucleotides agree with TRBD2. The CDR3 has 14 amino acids. V lost 0 bases, J lost 9 bases, and 2 bases stayed unmatched. Germline CDR1 is MNHNY and CDR2 is SVGAGI (reference sequence). CDR3 DNA: TGTGCCAGCAGTTACTCAGCGGGAGGGGGTGAGCAGTTCTTC. Protein: CASSYSAGGGEQFF.

This chain connects TRBV19 to TRBJ1-1; 8 nucleotides line up with TRBD1. The germline V gene encodes CDR1 LNHDA and CDR2 SQIVND (reference sequence). V dropped 3 bases and J dropped 11; count of bases not matched to a gene: 8. The CDR3 covers 13 residues. CDR3 bases: TGTGCCAGTAGTATCGGACAGGGATATGAGGCTTTCTTT. Amino acids: CASSIGQGYEAFF.

V usage is TRBV19 and J usage is TRBJ1-1, with TRBD1 identical over 8 bases. The CDR3 has 16 amino acids. Germline V lookup: CDR1 LNHDA, CDR2 SQIVND (reference sequence). J lost 5 bases, V lost 5 bases, and 13 bases had no gene match. The DNA of the CDR3 is TGTGCCAGTAGTTACCCGGACAGGGAGGCTGTGACTGAAGCTTTCTTT. Translation gives CASSYPDREAVTEAFF.

The rearrangement links TRBV15 to TRBJ2-1; TRBD2 matches at 9 bases. Germline V lookup: CDR1 LNHNV, CDR2 YYDKDF (reference sequence). V shed 3 bases, J shed 4 bases, and the junction held 10 bases outside the gene matches. The CDR3 contains 17 residues. The CDR3 spells CATSRKAGGPTYNEQFF. CDR3 bases: TGTGCCACCAGCAGGAAAGCGGGAGGCCCCACATACAATGAGCAGTTCTTC.

The CDR3 region has the DNA TGCGCCAGCAGCCAACCCCCTTACGTTAGCGGGAGCTACGGCGGCAATGAGCAGTTCTTC. Protein: CASSQPPYVSGSYGGNEQFF. The chain is built from TRBV4-1 and TRBJ2-1; TRBD2 aligns across 9 bases. Germline-derived CDR1 and CDR2 are MGHRA and YSYEKL. The CDR3 is 20 amino acids. Germline trimming cut 2 bases from V and 6 bases from J; bases unmatched to any gene: 20.

The rearrangement uses TRBV18 and TRBJ2-1; D is perhaps TRBD2 (5 bases). CDR1 and CDR2 from the germline V gene are KGHSH and LQKENI. The V gene lost 4 bases and the J gene lost 10 bases, with 14 bases spanning the gap. This CDR3 comprises 13 residues. The CDR3 sequence: CASSLERYREQFF. CDR3 bases: TGTGCCAGCTCACTGGAGCGGTACCGGGAGCAGTTCTTC.

The rearrangement joins TRBV5-1 to TRBJ2-7; unclear D gene. The CDR3 spans 11 residues. V was shortened by 1 base and J by 3 bases, with 2 bases between the two germline ends. Germline CDR1 reads SGHRS; CDR2 reads YFSETQ. DNA for the CDR3: TGCGCCAGCAGCTTGCACTACGAGCAGTACTTC. It is translated as CASSLHYEQYF.

The chain couples TRBV21-1 to TRBJ2-7; TRBD1, the table's D call, was not compared with the DNA. TRBV21-1 is listed as a pseudogene. There are 14 residues in the CDR3. DNA of the CDR3: TGTGCCAGCAGCCGACAGGGAAATTCGTACGAGCAGTACTTC. Protein: CASSRQGNSYEQYF.

The V and J genes are TRBV30 and TRBJ1-2; D remains unclear. The CDR3 loop spans 14 amino acids. V was pared by 4 bases and J by 5 bases, with 17 bases between. Germline V gives CDR1 GTSNPN, CDR2 SVGIG (reference sequence). CDR3 nucleotide sequence: TGTGCCTGGAAACGCAACGGGCGGGAGTATGGCTACACCTTC. It encodes CAWKRNGREYGYTF.

In its sample, this clone was seen once. The chain employs TRBV4-1 and TRBJ1-1; TRBD1 is a possible D gene (5 bases). Looked up from germline, CDR1 is MGHRA and CDR2 is YSYEKL. The CDR3 is 14 residues long. The V gene lost 7 bases and the J gene lost 7 bases, with 19 bases spanning the gap. The CDR3 DNA reads as TGCGCCAGCACCTCAAAGGAGGGGTTGGTTGAAGCTTTCTTT. It is translated as CASTSKEGLVEAFF.

The rearrangement links TRBV7-3 to TRBJ1-5; no definite D call. CDR3 length: 12 amino acids. The V gene's germline CDR1 is SGHTA and CDR2 FQGTGA. V was cut by 5 bases and J by 4 bases, with 6 bases left in between. The CDR3 spells CASSLENQPQHF. In nucleotides, the CDR3 is TGTGCCAGCAGCCTAGAGAATCAGCCCCAGCATTTT. Using reference TRBV7-3 and TRBJ1-5 for the parts outside the CDR3, the full variable domain is GAGVSQTPSNKVTEKGKYVELRCDPISGHTALYWYRQSLGQGPEFLIYFQGTGAADDSGLPNDRFFAVRPEGSVSTLKIQRTERGDSAVYLCASSLENQPQHFGDGTRLSIL.

The V and J genes are TRBV9 and TRBJ1-5; 7 bases align to TRBD1. The V gene's germline CDR1 is SGDLS and CDR2 YYNGEE. The CDR3 length is 14 residues. J gave up 8 bases and V 3 bases, and 8 bases lay outside the gene matches. CDR3: CASSGTGEFEPQHF. The CDR3 DNA sequence: TGTGCCAGCAGCGGTACAGGGGAATTTGAGCCCCAGCATTTT.

This chain uses TRBV5-1 with TRBJ2-2, with D unclear. V gave up 2 bases and J gave up 1 base, with 3 bases separating them. CDR3 size: 13 residues. From germline, CDR1 is SGHRS and CDR2 YFSETQ. CDR3 bases: TGCGCCAGCAGCTTCCTGAACACCGGGGAGCTGTTTTTT. Encoded protein: CASSFLNTGELFF.

The chain recombines TRBV2 with TRBJ2-7, with D hard to call. The V end was cut by 3 bases, the J end by 1 base, with 7 bases between. The CDR3 is made up of 13 amino acids. The V gene's germline CDR1 is SNHLY and CDR2 FYNNEI. For the CDR3, the DNA is TGTGCCAGCAGTGATGTCCAGTCCTACGAGCAGTACTTC. Amino acid sequence: CASSDVQSYEQYF. The full variable domain, completed using reference TRBV2 and TRBJ2-7, is EPEVTQTPSHQVTQMGQEVILRCVPISNHLYFYWYRQILGQKVEFLVSFYNNEISEKSEIFDDQFSVERPDGSNFTLKIRSTKLEDSAMYFCASSDVQSYEQYFGPGTRLTVT.